This is a list of T cell receptor beta chains from one sample in a study of cytomegalovirus exposure and HLA in healthy donors. TCRdb keeps only in-frame clones here, not all; method: immunoSEQ multiplex PCR. The sample yields under 350,000 clones, around 86% seen once. Sequencing was done on a sample of PBMCs. Every receptor here comes from a woman aged 18-35 years in good health and CMV-seronegative. The CDR3 runs from the conserved cysteine through the conserved F or W. Fields, in order: V gene, CDR3 protein.

>TRBV6-1
CASSGPGTLNQPQHF
>TRBV28
CASSLSLRPTEKRANYGYTF
>TRBV6-6
CASSYSEGRGGYTF
>TRBV15
CATSRDSGGADTQYF
>TRBV11-2
CASSSGTGGGYTF
>TRBV6-1
CASREPGGPGNTIYF
>TRBV5-1
CASREGQASGEQYF
>TRBV5-5
CASSFQGLRNTEAFF
>TRBV4-3
CASSQGDGTEYNEQFF
>TRBV18
CASSPPGTGEGNQPQHF
>TRBV10-3
CATDRGQSPYEQYF
>TRBV6-6
CASSTSGQRSSYEQYF
>TRBV27
CASSDSSYNSPLHF
>TRBV7-9
CASSLEASGSYEQYF
>TRBV6-5
CAALGGESDGYTF
>TRBV5-1
CASSGTQGLDGNTIYF
>TRBV7-8
CASSLAGSSYEQYF
>TRBV2
CASRGFSGRDTDTQYF
>TRBV27
CASSIQGWGTGELFF
>TRBV7-2
CASSPVGGQGLNGYTF
>TRBV4-1
CASSQVNRNTEAFF
>TRBV5-1
CASSLGLGTDTQYF
>TRBV5-6
CASSSVSGGETQYF
>TRBV6-5
CASSYMGHHEQYF
>TRBV11-2
CASSLDGGPTYEQYF
>TRBV9
CASSAGQGTYEQYF
>TRBV9
CASSPRQGAQGYTF
>TRBV7-8
CASSSHRGSNQPQHF
>TRBV9
CASSAGTVRNTIYF
>TRBV7-8
CASSLPSSDTQYF
>TRBV29-1
CSVVGTRGNTEAFF
>TRBV7-8
CASSLTGGYNEKLFF
>TRBV9
CASSDRVSNEKLFF
>TRBV27
CASSESGTPNEQFF
>TRBV2
CASTRTGTSYEQYF
>TRBV27
CASSSSAGETFYEQYF
>TRBV5-1
CASSLGQGVGETQYF
>TRBV19
CASSTSGGRETQYF
>TRBV11-3
CASSLGQGDTQYF
>TRBV7-8
CASSSSRDSGNYGYTF
>TRBV6-5
CASSYYRDTSSYEQYF
>TRBV6-6
CATNSGTGSGEQYF
>TRBV28
CASSKDRGLYVIQYF
>TRBV5-6
CASSLATGSQPQHF
>TRBV30
CAWIPGLAYNEQFF
>TRBV7-2
CASSLNPTSGGAGGEQYF